These 27 T cell receptor beta chains came from one sample sequenced in a study of immune heterogeneity within non-small cell lung tumors. Amplification of the TCR beta CDR3 was achieved through multiplex PCR with 32 V and 13 J primers. One entry per CDR3 protein results from TCRdb running MiXCR on the multiplex PCR reads. The sample records about 34,000 distinct CDR3 sequences, 28% being singletons. With 600 ng used per sample, the template was genomic DNA from bulk tumor. Widely spaced biopsies, several per primary tumor, were obtained at surgery. It was patients with untreated, newly diagnosed non-small cell lung cancer who underwent curative surgery. Material for sequencing was lung tumor tissue. Receptors originate from a man in his forties or fifties with non-small cell lung cancer.

J is TRBJ1-2 and V is TRBV6-1; TRBD1 aligns across 10 bases. V trimming: 5 bases; J trimming: 2 bases; junction bases outside the gene matches: 2. Germline V gene data show CDR1 as MNHNS and CDR2 as SASEGT. The CDR3 consists of 14 residues. The CDR3 nucleotides are TGTGCCAGCAGTAGACAGGGGGCGAACTATGGCTACACCTTC. Translating it yields CASSRQGANYGYTF.

Regarding this clonotype: An end of the junction does not agree with germline; a read error may underlie this. The chain has TRBV11-3 and TRBJ2-2; TRBD2 might be the D (6 bases). The CDR3 length is 16 residues. CDR1 and CDR2 (germline): SGHNT, YENEEA. The CDR3 DNA sequence: TGTGACAGCAGCTCCCGGACCCAGCGCGGGGCCGGGGAGCTGTTTTTT. Amino acid sequence: CDSSSRTQRGAGELFF. Full variable domain (rest looked up from reference TRBV11-3 and TRBJ2-2): EAGVVQSPRYKIIEKKQPVAFWCNPISGHNTLYWYLQNLGQGPELLIRYENEEAVDDSQLPKDRFSAERLKGVDSTLKIQPAELGDSAVYLCDSSSRTQRGAGELFFGEGSRLTVL.

The sample holds one count of this clonotype. A clone one base away is much larger, so this may be a read error. V is TRBV7-6 and J is TRBJ2-7; D ambiguous. The germline gives CDR1 SGHVS, CDR2 FNYEAQ. Trimming took off 8 bases at V and 0 bases at J, with 8 bases between the two ends. The CDR3 runs to 12 residues. The CDR3 nucleotides are TGTGCCAGCGGCCCTAGCTCCTACGAGCAGTACTTC. Amino acids: CASGPSSYEQYF.

In its sample, this clonotype was seen a few times. The chain employs TRBV4-1 and TRBJ1-1; unclear D gene. The CDR3 runs 14 residues. Germline CDR1 is MGHRA and CDR2 is YSYEKL. V was clipped by 3 bases and J by 1 base, with 9 bases between them. This CDR3 is CASSQYRENTEAFF. The CDR3, as DNA: TGCGCCAGCAGCCAGTATCGGGAGAACACTGAAGCTTTCTTT.

This clonotype is medium-sized within its sample. This rearrangement joins TRBV19 to TRBJ2-7; D assignment may be TRBD1 or TRBD2 (5 bases each). CDR1 is LNHDA and CDR2 is SQIVND in the germline V gene (reference sequence). The germline V and J ends were trimmed by 7 bases and 0 bases, with 16 bases remaining between them. This CDR3 contains 15 residues. In DNA form, the CDR3 reads TGTGCCAGTACTCACGGGACGGGCGCCTCCTACGAGCAGTACTTC. As protein: CASTHGTGASYEQYF.

The table lists this clonotype with many counts. This chain uses TRBV20-1 with TRBJ2-7, with 12 bases identical to TRBD1. Trimming cost V 6 bases and J 6 bases; bases outside gene matches: 6. CDR1 is DFQATT, CDR2 SNEGSKA, per germline (reference sequence). The CDR3 is 13 residues long. In nucleotides, the CDR3 is TGCAGTGCCCGGGGACAGGGGGCTGGCGAGCAGTACTTC. It yields the protein CSARGQGAGEQYF.

This clonotype was seen repeatedly, ten times or more. The chain couples TRBV2 to TRBJ1-5; D call uncertain. Germline V gives CDR1 SNHLY, CDR2 FYNNEI. The CDR3 loop spans 15 amino acids. V lost 1 base and J 1 base, leaving 8 bases between the germline ends. CDR3 protein: CASSEGQSSNQPQHF. The CDR3 DNA reads as TGTGCCAGCAGTGAAGGGCAGTCCAGCAATCAGCCCCAGCATTTT. Filled out from reference TRBV2 and TRBJ1-5, the complete variable domain reads EPEVTQTPSHQVTQMGQEVILRCVPISNHLYFYWYRQILGQKVEFLVSFYNNEISEKSEIFDDQFSVERPDGSNFTLKIRSTKLEDSAMYFCASSEGQSSNQPQHFGDGTRLSIL.

V usage is TRBV5-8 and J usage is TRBJ1-5, with 7 bases aligning to TRBD1. This CDR3 has 15 amino acids. V was clipped by 2 bases and J by 7 bases; unmatched bases: 9. The germline CDR1 and CDR2 sequences are SGHTS and YDEGEE. The CDR3 DNA sequence: TGTGCCAGCAGCTTTGGGTCAAGGGGGCGGCAGCCCCAGCATTTT. Its protein product is CASSFGSRGRQPQHF.

This chain connects TRBV6-2 or TRBV6-3 to TRBJ2-6; maybe TRBD2 (6 bases). Germline values: CDR1 MNHEY, CDR2 SVGEGT. The germline V and J ends were trimmed by 4 bases and 2 bases, with 9 bases remaining between them. The CDR3 contains 15 residues. The CDR3 loop reads CASSWDFAGANVLTF. In DNA form, the CDR3 reads TGTGCCAGCAGTTGGGACTTCGCTGGGGCCAACGTCCTGACTTTC.

This clonotype was recorded many times. The CDR3 loop is CSARDRLAGVYNEQFF. The CDR3 coding sequence is TGCAGTGCTAGAGATCGGCTAGCGGGAGTCTACAATGAGCAGTTCTTC. V is TRBV20-1 and J is TRBJ2-1; 10 bases agree with TRBD2. Germline lookup yields CDR1 DFQATT and CDR2 SNEGSKA (reference sequence). The CDR3 sequence is 16 residues long. The J segment lost 3 bases and the V segment lost 0 bases, leaving 5 bases of the junction unmatched.

This clonotype was counted many times. The gene calls are TRBV4-1 and TRBJ2-3; D gene unclear. Trimming removed 8 bases from V and 3 bases from J, with 12 bases in between. From germline, CDR1 is MGHRA and CDR2 YSYEKL. The CDR3 extends over 13 amino acids. CDR3 sequence (DNA): TGCGCCAGCCTGGGTAGCAGGACAGATACGCAGTATTTT. Translated: CASLGSRTDTQYF.

This clonotype came up a few times. This chain links TRBV20-1 with TRBJ1-3; TRBD1 aligns across 7 bases. Looked up from germline, CDR1 is DFQATT and CDR2 is SNEGSKA (reference sequence). There are 13 residues in the CDR3. With V trimmed by 4 bases and J by 3 bases, 3 bases remained unmatched. The CDR3 loop is CSATRDSGNTIYF. The CDR3 DNA reads TGCAGTGCTACCCGGGACAGTGGAAACACCATATATTTT.

The table lists this clonotype with a few counts. The chain combines TRBV9 with TRBJ2-7; tentative D call: TRBD2 (6 bases). The CDR3 totals 13 residues. Germline-derived CDR1 and CDR2 are SGDLS and YYNGEE. Trimming shortened V by 7 bases and J by 7 bases, and 18 bases separated the two germline ends. The CDR3 here is CASSGGAESEQYF. CDR3 DNA: TGTGCCAGCTCCGGGGGAGCTGAGAGTGAGCAGTACTTC. Complete variable domain (other parts from reference TRBV9 and TRBJ2-7): DSGVTQTPKHLITATGQRVTLRCSPRSGDLSVYWYQQSLDQGLQFLIQYYNGEERAKGNILERFSAQQFPDLHSELNLSSLELGDSALYFCASSGGAESEQYFGPGTRLTVT.

To note about this clonotype: Since a much larger clone is just one base distant, this may be a read error. This chain connects TRBV14 to TRBJ2-7, with 12 bases lining up with TRBD2. The V gene end was trimmed by 7 bases and the J gene end by 2 bases; junction bases not matched to a gene: 9. Germline values: CDR1 SGHDN, CDR2 FVKESK. The CDR3 spans 16 residues. The CDR3 DNA reads TGTGCCAGCACAGTCGGGACTAGCGGGCCCCCCTACGAGCAGTACTTC. Translation: CASTVGTSGPPYEQYF.

The rearrangement uses TRBV5-4 and TRBJ1-2; TRBD1 might be the D (5 bases). V lost 1 base and J 6 bases, leaving 13 bases between the germline ends. The CDR3 spans 14 residues. Per germline, CDR1 SGHNT and CDR2 YYREEE (reference sequence). CDR3 in amino acids: CASSLRGSRHGYTF. The CDR3 DNA reads TGTGCCAGCAGCTTGAGGGGATCCAGGCATGGCTACACCTTC.

The chain couples TRBV6-1 to TRBJ1-2; possible D gene TRBD1, 6 bases. There are 16 residues in the CDR3. Germline CDR1 is MNHNS and CDR2 is SASEGT. V shed 6 bases and J shed 3 bases, with 20 bases lying between them. The CDR3 loop reads CASRRTGLIGDYGYTF. The CDR3 region has the DNA TGTGCCAGCAGGAGAACAGGGCTTATAGGGGACTATGGCTACACCTTC.

J is TRBJ2-2 and V is TRBV10-1, with TRBD2 matching over 7 bases. CDR3 size: 14 residues. Trimming at V came to 8 bases and at J to 5 bases, leaving 8 bases not matched to a gene. CDR1 and CDR2 (germline): WNHNN, SYGVQD (reference sequence). The CDR3 DNA follows: TGCGCCAGCCGACGCGGGAGTGGGACCGGGGAGCTGTTTTTT. Translating gives CASRRGSGTGELFF.

This clonotype was observed a few times. One junction end disagrees with the germline gene, perhaps due to a read error. The V and J genes are TRBV7-9 and TRBJ2-3; a weak D match, TRBD1 (6 bases). The CDR3 is 14 amino acids. The germline V gene has CDR1 SEHNR and CDR2 FQNEAQ (reference sequence). The CDR3 protein is CANDGAPKTGTQYF. As DNA, the CDR3 is TGTGCCAACGACGGGGCACCCAAGACAGGTACGCAGTATTTT. The full variable domain, completed using reference TRBV7-9 and TRBJ2-3, is DTGVSQNPRHKITKRGQNVTFRCDPISEHNRLYWYRQTLGQGPEFLTYFQNEAQLEKSRLLSDRFSAERPKGSFSTLEIQRTEQGDSAMYLCANDGAPKTGTQYFGPGTRLTVL.

Many counts were recorded for this clonotype. The chain combines TRBV19 with TRBJ2-1; no clear D gene. Trimming took 5 bases from V and 7 from J, leaving 9 bases between them. Germline-derived CDR1 and CDR2 are LNHDA and SQIVND (reference sequence). This CDR3 contains 12 residues. CDR3 loop: CASSSQRNEQFF. The CDR3, as DNA: TGTGCCAGTAGTTCCCAGAGGAATGAGCAGTTCTTC.

With regard to this clonotype: This could be a read error, since a much larger clone is one nucleotide away. The gene calls are TRBV7-2 and TRBJ2-7; the D gene could be TRBD1 or TRBD2 (5 bases each). Germline assignment: CDR1 SGHTA and CDR2 FQGNSA. With 4 bases removed from V and 7 bases from J, the gap between germline ends came to 11 bases. This CDR3 comprises 12 residues. For the CDR3, the DNA is TGTGCCAGCAGCTCAGGGTGCGGGGAGCAGTACTTC. Amino acid sequence: CASSSGCGEQYF.

Ten or more counts support this clonotype. This chain uses TRBV30 with TRBJ2-3; D uncertain. The CDR3 has 14 residues. Germline V CDR1 and CDR2: GTSNPN, SVGIG (reference sequence). Trimming removed 1 base at V and 6 bases at J, with 14 bases between. The CDR3 DNA sequence: TGTGCCTGGAGTGGGTTGACGGAAGGGGATACGCAGTATTTT. It translates to CAWSGLTEGDTQYF.

The gene calls are TRBV18 and TRBJ1-2; 7 positions agree with TRBD1. Germline loops: CDR1 KGHSH, CDR2 LQKENI. With 0 bases clipped from V and 0 bases from J, the junction kept 7 bases outside the gene matches. This CDR3 region has 17 residues. The chain's CDR3 is CASSPPGRGSANYGYTF. The CDR3 DNA reads TGTGCCAGCTCACCACCGGGCAGGGGGAGTGCTAACTATGGCTACACCTTC.

As to this clonotype: With a much larger clone just one base away, this may be a read error. This chain links TRBV20-1 with TRBJ1-4; D remains unclear. This CDR3 has 14 amino acids. Germline CDR1 and CDR2: DFQATT and SNEGSKA (reference sequence). CDR3 coding DNA: TGCAGTTCTAGTCTACAGCGAAATGGTGAAAAACTGTTTTTT. As protein: CSSSLQRNGEKLFF.

V and J are TRBV2 and TRBJ2-1; D unresolved. The CDR3 consists of 12 residues. V was shortened by 1 base and J by 9 bases, with 7 bases between the two germline ends. Germline V lookup: CDR1 SNHLY, CDR2 FYNNEI. The CDR3, as DNA: TGTGCCAGCAGTGAAGTTGCTACTGAGCAGTTCTTC. This sequence encodes CASSEVATEQFF.

This clonotype appeared a few times. CDR3 nucleotide sequence: TGTGCCAGCAGCTTAGATCTGAGGAGTGGGTTAGCGGGAGTGCATGAGCAGTTCTTC. Amino acid sequence: CASSLDLRSGLAGVHEQFF. The chain carries TRBV11-3 and TRBJ2-1, with 9 bases fitting TRBD2. Trimming removed 0 bases from V and 8 bases from J; junction bases left unmatched: 17. The CDR3 has 19 amino acids. Germline values: CDR1 SGHNT, CDR2 YENEEA. Full variable domain (outside the CDR3, taken from reference TRBV11-3 and TRBJ2-1): EAGVVQSPRYKIIEKKQPVAFWCNPISGHNTLYWYLQNLGQGPELLIRYENEEAVDDSQLPKDRFSAERLKGVDSTLKIQPAELGDSAVYLCASSLDLRSGLAGVHEQFFGPGTRLTVL.

The table lists this clonotype with many counts. The J gene is TRBJ2-7, the V gene TRBV7-8; D is perhaps TRBD1 (5 bases). There are 15 residues in the CDR3. Germline V gene sequence: CDR1 SGHVS, CDR2 FQNEAQ. Trimming took off 4 bases at V and 6 bases at J, with 19 bases between the two ends. The CDR3 loop is CASSSPAGATGEQYF. The CDR3 DNA sequence: TGTGCCAGCAGCTCCCCGGCTGGGGCTACCGGCGAGCAGTACTTC.

This clonotype showed up many times. The rearrangement uses TRBV19 and TRBJ2-4, with 9 bases lining up with TRBD1. V lost 5 bases, J lost 10 bases, and 6 bases stayed unmatched. Germline V lookup: CDR1 LNHDA, CDR2 SQIVND (reference sequence). CDR3 length: 13 residues. CDR3 residues: CASSETGGGIQYF. In DNA, the CDR3 is TGTGCCAGTAGTGAAACAGGGGGCGGTATTCAGTACTTC.